Shown below are 23 T cell receptor beta chains from a single sample sequenced in a study of radiation and T cells in renal cell carcinoma. Time point denoted: baseline pretreatment blood. Treatment of the sample: 15 Gy SBRT to primary tumor, nephrectomy 4 weeks later. Profiling relied on immunoSEQ multiplex PCR, and the TCRdb table lists in-frame clones only, not all of them. The profile shows 150,000 or so clones, around four fifths of them singletons. This material consisted of blood, taken from a patient whose treatment included radiotherapy and nephrectomy. Receptor source: a woman aged 45-60 years with renal cell carcinoma.

This rearrangement joins TRBV9 to TRBJ2-2; the D is unclear. V was trimmed by 1 base and J by 7 bases, leaving 5 bases between them. The CDR3 loop spans 12 amino acids. The germline V gene encodes CDR1 SGDLS and CDR2 YYNGEE. Here the CDR3 DNA reads TGTGCCAGCAGCGTATCAGGCGGGGAGCTGTTTTTT. Translation gives CASSVSGGELFF.

V and J are TRBV9 and TRBJ2-3, with D possibly being TRBD2 (5 bases). Germline CDR1 SGDLS, CDR2 YYNGEE. There are 16 residues in the CDR3. V dropped 0 bases and J dropped 0 bases, with 11 bases sitting between them. The DNA for the CDR3 is TGTGCCAGCAGCGTAGGCGGGCGGCGGAGCACAGATACGCAGTATTTT. This codes for CASSVGGRRSTDTQYF.

The genes are TRBV18 and TRBJ2-2; D is possibly TRBD1 (5 bases). The CDR3 is made up of 16 amino acids. Germline CDR1 is KGHSH and CDR2 is LQKENI. V lost 5 bases to trimming and J lost 6 bases, with 19 bases between them. CDR3 protein: CASSTQPQVSAGELFF. For the CDR3, the DNA is TGTGCCAGCTCAACACAACCACAGGTCTCGGCCGGGGAGCTGTTTTTT. Filled out from reference TRBV18 and TRBJ2-2, the complete variable domain reads NAGVMQNPRHLVRRRGQEARLRCSPMKGHSHVYWYRQLPEEGLKFMVYLQKENIIDESGMPKERFSAEFPKEGPSILRIQQVVRGDSAAYFCASSTQPQVSAGELFFGEGSRLTVL.

This chain connects TRBV5-5 to TRBJ2-2; 11 bases agree with TRBD2. CDR1 SGHKS and CDR2 YYEKEE come from the germline V gene (reference sequence). After removal of 4 bases from V and 3 bases from J, the junction contained 2 bases not matched to a gene. The CDR3 totals 15 residues. The CDR3 coding sequence is TGTGCCAGCAGCCTAGCGGGAGGAGACACCGGGGAGCTGTTTTTT. It specifies CASSLAGGDTGELFF.

The chain joins TRBV9 to TRBJ2-5; a possible D gene is TRBD1 (6 bases). Germline CDR1 SGDLS, CDR2 YYNGEE. The CDR3 length is 15 residues. V gave up 0 bases and J gave up 3 bases, with 12 bases separating them. The CDR3 DNA sequence: TGTGCCAGCAGCGTAGGGGTTTGGACAGAAGAGACCCAGTACTTC. It yields the protein CASSVGVWTEETQYF.

V gene TRBV30 combines with J gene TRBJ2-3; TRBD1 is a possible D gene (5 bases). Trimming pared 2 bases from V and 0 bases from J, leaving 9 bases between. There are 14 residues in the CDR3. CDR1 and CDR2 from the germline V gene are GTSNPN and SVGIG (reference sequence). CDR3: CAWSRDSSTDTQYF. DNA of the CDR3: TGTGCCTGGAGTCGAGACAGTAGCACAGATACGCAGTATTTT.

Only a few counts were recorded for this clone. Other DNA sequences in the sample encode the same CDR3. The chain employs TRBV5-1 and TRBJ1-4, with TRBD1 as a possible D gene (5 bases). V lost 2 bases and J lost 3, with 8 bases in between. This CDR3 is 14 amino acids long. The germline gives CDR1 SGHRS, CDR2 YFSETQ. This chain's CDR3 is CASSFGGSNEKLFF. The CDR3 DNA follows: TGCGCCAGCAGCTTCGGGGGGTCTAATGAAAAACTGTTTTTT.

The chain employs TRBV10-3 and TRBJ2-7; TRBD1 is a possible D gene (6 bases). Trimming stripped 4 bases from V and 0 bases from J, with 13 bases between. Germline CDR1 ENHRY, CDR2 SYGVKD. This CDR3 is 15 amino acids long. The CDR3 DNA is TGTGCCATCAGTGGGGCAGGACAGAACTCCTACGAGCAGTACTTC. This gives the protein CAISGAGQNSYEQYF.

The chain is built from TRBV2 and TRBJ2-3; 7 bases match TRBD2. The germline V gene encodes CDR1 SNHLY and CDR2 FYNNEI. The CDR3 spans 15 residues. V gave up 3 bases and J gave up 1 base; unmatched junction bases: 4. CDR3 DNA sequence: TGTGCCAGCAGTGAGCGGGGGAGCGGCACAGATACGCAGTATTTT. Its translation is CASSERGSGTDTQYF.

CDR3 in amino acids: CASSWTGPITNTEAFF. CDR3 nucleotides: TGTGCCAGCAGCTGGACAGGGCCGATAACGAACACTGAAGCTTTCTTT. The chain couples TRBV5-6 to TRBJ1-1; 8 bases are shared with TRBD1. In germline, CDR1 is SGHDT, CDR2 YYEEEE. This CDR3 region has 16 residues. J gave up 1 base and V 3 bases, and 8 bases lay outside the gene matches.

The chain joins TRBV2 to TRBJ2-7; weak D call: TRBD2 (5 bases). The V gene's germline CDR1 is SNHLY and CDR2 FYNNEI. Trimming shortened V by 1 base and J by 5 bases, and 9 bases separated the two germline ends. The CDR3 spans 13 residues. The CDR3 region is CASSEGRLNEQYF. DNA of the CDR3: TGTGCCAGCAGTGAAGGGAGGCTAAACGAGCAGTACTTC.

The rearrangement joins TRBV25-1 to TRBJ1-4; a possible D gene is TRBD1 (6 bases). The CDR3 is 14 residues long. V gave up 4 bases and J gave up 5 bases, with 11 bases separating them. Germline V gene lookup returns CDR1 MGHDK and CDR2 SYGVNS. CDR3 sequence (DNA): TGTGCCAGCAGTGCTGGGGGCGCGAATGAAAAACTGTTTTTT. Protein product: CASSAGGANEKLFF.

This rearrangement joins TRBV5-5 to TRBJ2-2, with 11 bases matching TRBD1. Germline values: CDR1 SGHKS, CDR2 YYEKEE (reference sequence). V shed 4 bases, J shed 5 bases, and the junction held 4 bases outside the gene matches. The CDR3 consists of 15 residues. The CDR3 sequence is CASSPGTGGTGELFF. CDR3 bases: TGTGCCAGCAGCCCGGGGACAGGGGGGACCGGGGAGCTGTTTTTT.

This rearrangement joins TRBV11-2 to TRBJ1-5, with a weak D call TRBD1 (6 bases). Per the germline V gene, CDR1 is SGHAT and CDR2 is FQNNGV. There are 14 residues in the CDR3. The V and J ends lost 4 bases and 6 bases respectively, with 13 bases between them. The chain's CDR3 is CASSSTQGGQPQHF. CDR3 DNA sequence: TGTGCCAGCAGCTCGACCCAAGGGGGTCAGCCCCAGCATTTT.

This chain links TRBV6-5 with TRBJ1-4; D is undetermined. The CDR3 loop spans 15 amino acids. Deletions cut 0 bases from V and 4 bases from J, with 9 bases between. CDR1 and CDR2 (germline): MNHEY, SVGAGI. The CDR3 reads CASSYSAALNEKLFF. The CDR3 DNA is TGTGCCAGCAGTTACTCGGCAGCCCTTAATGAAAAACTGTTTTTT.

This sequence joins TRBV7-9 and TRBJ1-1; 11 nucleotides agree with TRBD1. The CDR3 is 15 residues long. Germline loops: CDR1 SEHNR, CDR2 FQNEAQ (reference sequence). V was pared by 5 bases and J by 6 bases, with 8 bases of the junction left unmatched. For the CDR3, the DNA is TGTGCCAGCAGCCGCTGGACAGGGGGCTCACCTGAAGCTTTCTTT. Translated, it gives CASSRWTGGSPEAFF. Complete variable domain (other parts from reference TRBV7-9 and TRBJ1-1): DTGVSQNPRHKITKRGQNVTFRCDPISEHNRLYWYRQTLGQGPEFLTYFQNEAQLEKSRLLSDRFSAERPKGSFSTLEIQRTEQGDSAMYLCASSRWTGGSPEAFFGQGTRLTVV.

The CDR3 DNA is TGTGCCAGCAGCATAAGCGGCAGCATGAACACTGAAGCTTTCTTT. It codes for CASSISGSMNTEAFF. V usage is TRBV7-9 and J usage is TRBJ1-1; no clear D gene. V shed 5 bases and J shed 0 bases, with 13 bases lying between them. Germline values: CDR1 SEHNR, CDR2 FQNEAQ (reference sequence). The CDR3 length is 15 residues.

The genes are TRBV7-6 and TRBJ2-1; 10 bases are a match to TRBD2. The germline V gene encodes CDR1 SGHVS and CDR2 FNYEAQ. This CDR3 is built from 15 residues. V lost 3 bases to trimming and J lost 7 bases; unmatched junction nucleotides: 6. DNA for the CDR3: TGTGCCAGCAGCTTGTACAGGACTAGCGGTAATGAGCAGTTCTTC. Translation: CASSLYRTSGNEQFF.

The chain is built from TRBV28 and TRBJ2-2, with D hard to call. Germline assignment: CDR1 MDHEN and CDR2 SYDVKM. This CDR3 region has 12 residues. The V and J ends lost 3 bases and 9 bases respectively, with 8 bases between them. CDR3 sequence reads: CASSFPEWELFF. The CDR3 region has the DNA TGTGCCAGCAGTTTTCCCGAATGGGAGCTGTTTTTT.

This chain connects TRBV14 to TRBJ2-3, with D hard to call. CDR1 and CDR2 from the germline V gene are SGHDN and FVKESK. The CDR3 runs to 16 residues. Between the trimmed V and J ends, which lost 3 bases and 1 base, there was a span of 14 bases. The CDR3 reads CASSQASGYRTDTQYF. The CDR3 nucleotides are TGTGCCAGCAGCCAGGCGTCCGGGTACCGCACAGATACGCAGTATTTT.

This clone has only a few counts. J is TRBJ2-7 and V is TRBV7-8, with TRBD2 identical over 12 bases. This CDR3 comprises 21 residues. After removal of 6 bases from V and 0 bases from J, the junction contained 21 bases not matched to a gene. In germline, CDR1 is SGHVS, CDR2 FQNEAQ. CDR3 DNA sequence: TGTGCCAGCAGTTTAACCGGGACTAGCGGGTTCCTCGGTCCGAGCTCCTACGAGCAGTACTTC. This sequence encodes CASSLTGTSGFLGPSSYEQYF.

This chain links TRBV19 with TRBJ1-2; unclear D gene. Germline lookup yields CDR1 LNHDA and CDR2 SQIVND (reference sequence). The CDR3 runs to 15 residues. Trimming took 1 base from V and 0 from J, leaving 9 bases between them. CDR3 amino acids: CASSIAATTNYGYTF. The CDR3 DNA follows: TGTGCCAGTAGTATAGCGGCGACTACTAACTATGGCTACACCTTC. The full variable domain, its missing parts supplied by reference TRBV19 and TRBJ1-2, is DGGITQSPKYLFRKEGQNVTLSCEQNLNHDAMYWYRQDPGQGLRLIYYSQIVNDFQKGDIAEGYSVSREKKESFPLTVTSAQKNPTAFYLCASSIAATTNYGYTFGSGTRLTVV.

This clone was seen only a few times. V usage is TRBV29-1 and J usage is TRBJ2-7; the D gene is possibly TRBD1 (6 bases). The CDR3 covers 11 residues. CDR1 is SQVTM, CDR2 ANQGSEA, per germline. V was shortened by 7 bases and J by 0 bases, with 7 bases between the two germline ends. The CDR3 is CSGQVSYEQYF. CDR3 DNA: TGCAGCGGACAGGTCTCCTACGAGCAGTACTTC.